These 17 T cell receptor beta chains were all obtained from the same sample, sequenced in a study of human T cells and chemical hapten exposure. The time point is: patch test 3, about 24 weeks after DPC sensitization. Treatment meaning: therapeutic diphenylcyclopropenone sensitization with weekly scalp DPC. From the RACE reads, TCRdb called clonotypes with MiXCR, one entry per CDR3 protein. Altogether 150,000 to 200,000 distinct CDR3 sequences are present, roughly a quarter being singletons, with the ten largest covering 2.5%. Sequenced material: whole blood, taken in connection with sensitization to the hapten diphenylcyclopropenone (DPC). Source of these receptors: a middle-aged woman with alopecia areata. Some clones in this sample may be carry-over from other donors' samples.

The gene calls are TRBV28 and TRBJ1-1; D is uncertain. The germline gives CDR1 MDHEN, CDR2 SYDVKM. With 5 bases removed from V and 0 bases from J, the gap between germline ends came to 25 bases. This CDR3 comprises 19 residues. CDR3 nucleotide sequence: TGTGCCAGCAGTAGTCCCCGGGGAGCTAAGGCTTTATTGAACACTGAAGCTTTCTTT. This gives the protein CASSSPRGAKALLNTEAFF.

For the CDR3, the DNA is TGTGCCAGCAGGACAGGCGGACACACAGATACGCAGTATTTT. Translated, it gives CASRTGGHTDTQYF. This chain links TRBV12-3 or TRBV12-4 with TRBJ2-3, with TRBD1 as a possible D gene (6 bases). The CDR3 consists of 14 residues. Trimming left V 6 bases short and J 2 bases short, with 12 bases between.

Only a few counts were recorded for this clonotype. CDR3 amino acids: CASSQSDSIWQPQHF. In DNA form, the CDR3 reads TGCGCCAGCAGCCAAAGTGACAGCATATGGCAGCCCCAGCATTTT. This chain connects TRBV4-1 to TRBJ1-5; a possible D gene is TRBD1 (5 bases). Per germline, CDR1 MGHRA and CDR2 YSYEKL. The CDR3 is 15 amino acids. The V end lost 2 bases, the J end lost 7 bases, and 15 bases lay between the germline ends.

This clonotype came up a few times. This rearrangement joins TRBV18 to TRBJ1-1; possibly TRBD1 for D (5 bases). The germline V gene encodes CDR1 KGHSH and CDR2 LQKENI. This CDR3 region has 15 residues. Trimming shortened V by 0 bases and J by 3 bases, and 11 bases separated the two germline ends. CDR3 amino acids: CASSPPGLEDTEAFF. The CDR3 nucleotides read TGTGCCAGCTCACCACCGGGGCTAGAGGACACTGAAGCTTTCTTT.

V and J are TRBV10-3 and TRBJ1-2; no clear D. The CDR3 runs to 13 residues. Germline V gene sequence: CDR1 ENHRY, CDR2 SYGVKD. The V end was cut by 3 bases, the J end by 8 bases, with 13 bases between. CDR3 nucleotide sequence: TGTGCCATCAGTGAATTCAAGAGTGCGGGCTACACCTTC. Its protein product is CAISEFKSAGYTF.

This chain uses TRBV20-1 with TRBJ2-3; D possibly corresponds to TRBD2 (5 bases). The CDR3 spans 12 residues. V lost 4 bases and J 2 bases, leaving 7 bases between the germline ends. Germline assignment: CDR1 DFQATT and CDR2 SNEGSKA (reference sequence). Written as DNA, the CDR3 is TGCAGTGCTATCGGGGTCACAGATACGCAGTATTTT. Protein product: CSAIGVTDTQYF.

In this sample, this clonotype turned up a few times. The chain couples TRBV7-2 to TRBJ2-3; possibly TRBD2 for D (6 bases). V was shortened by 5 bases and J by 6 bases, with 15 bases between the two germline ends. The CDR3 consists of 14 residues. The germline V gene encodes CDR1 SGHTA and CDR2 FQGNSA. Here the CDR3 DNA reads TGTGCCAGCAGCATTGGGAGGTTAGCGGATACGCAGTATTTT. Encoded protein: CASSIGRLADTQYF.

There are a few counts of this clonotype. CDR3 DNA: TGCAGTGCTAGGGCAGGGGCCGGGGAGCTGTTTTTT. This sequence encodes CSARAGAGELFF. The chain recombines TRBV20-1 with TRBJ2-2, with D tentatively TRBD1 (6 bases). Per the germline V gene, CDR1 is DFQATT and CDR2 is SNEGSKA (reference sequence). The CDR3 contains 12 residues. The ends were cut back, 3 bases at V and 6 bases at J, with 8 bases in the middle.

For the CDR3, the DNA is TGTGCCAGCAGCTTATGGCAAGGGAATGAAAAACTGTTTTTT. Translated: CASSLWQGNEKLFF. V gene TRBV7-2 combines with J gene TRBJ1-4; D is unresolved. Trimming took off 2 bases at V and 5 bases at J, with 9 bases between the two ends. Germline V gene lookup returns CDR1 SGHTA and CDR2 FQGNSA. The CDR3 is 14 residues long.

This clonotype was found many times. This chain connects TRBV5-1 to TRBJ2-7; 13 bases fit TRBD2. There are 14 residues in the CDR3. Germline V gene lookup returns CDR1 SGHRS and CDR2 YFSETQ. The J segment lost 5 bases and the V segment lost 1 base, leaving 0 bases of the junction unmatched. The DNA for the CDR3 is TGCGCCAGCAGCTTGACTAGCGGGAGGGACGAGCAGTACTTC. This translates into CASSLTSGRDEQYF.

The rearrangement links TRBV6-6 to TRBJ1-6, with 10 positions matching TRBD1. The V segment lost 3 bases and the J segment 8 bases; nucleotides outside the gene matches: 4. Germline V gives CDR1 MNHNY, CDR2 SVGAGI (reference sequence). The CDR3 has 15 amino acids. The CDR3, as DNA: TGTGCCAGCAGTTATTGGGGGACAGGGGATTCACCCCTCCACTTT. Translating gives CASSYWGTGDSPLHF.

This clonotype was recorded many times. The chain combines TRBV4-2 with TRBJ2-3; the D call may be TRBD1 or TRBD2 (5 bases each). V was pared by 0 bases and J by 2 bases, with 12 bases between. The CDR3 sequence is 16 residues long. Germline CDR1 and CDR2: LGHNA and YNFKEQ. CDR3 sequence: CASSQDPGPNTDTQYF. DNA of the CDR3: TGTGCCAGCAGCCAAGATCCGGGGCCCAACACAGATACGCAGTATTTT.

This clonotype has just a few counts. The gene calls are TRBV4-1 and TRBJ2-2, with 9 bases identical to TRBD2. With V trimmed by 0 bases and J by 6 bases, 11 bases remained unmatched. Germline CDR1 is MGHRA and CDR2 is YSYEKL. This CDR3 is built from 18 residues. The CDR3 loop reads CASSQDGGSGRRAGELFF. The CDR3 DNA reads as TGCGCCAGCAGCCAAGATGGTGGGAGCGGGAGGAGAGCCGGGGAGCTGTTTTTT.

This chain joins TRBV7-2 and TRBJ2-7; D ambiguous. Germline V lookup: CDR1 SGHTA, CDR2 FQGNSA. Trimming took off 0 bases at V and 6 bases at J, with 9 bases between the two ends. There are 13 residues in the CDR3. Here the CDR3 DNA reads TGTGCCAGCAGCTTAGCTCACATTCCCGAGCAGTACTTC. Translating it yields CASSLAHIPEQYF.

The chain employs TRBV20-1 and TRBJ1-1; D remains unclear. The CDR3 is made up of 16 amino acids. Trimming pared 3 bases from V and 0 bases from J, leaving 17 bases between. Germline loops: CDR1 DFQATT, CDR2 SNEGSKA (reference sequence). CDR3 nucleotide sequence: TGCAGTGCTAGGGGATCTGGGGAGGGCCTGAACACTGAAGCTTTCTTT. Translated: CSARGSGEGLNTEAFF.

This clonotype has more than one count but fewer than ten. This chain joins TRBV6-2 or TRBV6-3 and TRBJ1-2; D not resolved. The CDR3 runs 11 residues. Trimming took off 6 bases at V and 4 bases at J, with 6 bases between the two ends. Germline CDR1 is MNHEY and CDR2 is SVGEGT. The CDR3 is CASSTSYGYTF. The CDR3 DNA is TGTGCCAGCAGCACCAGCTATGGCTACACCTTC.

Only a few counts were recorded for this clonotype. This chain joins TRBV7-9 and TRBJ2-3, with TRBD2 matching over 7 bases. The CDR3 length is 15 residues. V trimming: 1 base; J trimming: 2 bases; junction bases outside the gene matches: 3. CDR1 and CDR2 (germline): SEHNR, FQNEAQ (reference sequence). The CDR3 DNA sequence: TGTGCCAGCAGCTTAGGCAGCGGGATCACAGATACGCAGTATTTT. It specifies CASSLGSGITDTQYF.